These T cell receptor beta chains were read from a single sample in a study of technical replicates of blood from a few donors. The protocol was immunoSEQ multiplex PCR, while the TCRdb copy is restricted to in-frame clones and leaves out a portion. The table lists 65,000 to 90,000 clones, approximately 91% of them singletons. Source material: PBMCs. All receptors come from a human donor in good health. Some clones in this sample may be carry-over from other donors' samples. CDR3s include the opening cysteine and the closing phenylalanine or tryptophan. The D gene is left open where the match is weak. Not every row has a clone size; where given, it reads once, few, many or a size class.

v_call: TRBV5-1
clone_size: -
d_call: -
j_call: TRBJ1-5
cdr3_aa: CASSRGDNSNQPQHF
cdr3_nt: TGCGCCAGCAGCCGGGGAGATAATAGCAATCAGCCCCAGCATTTT

v_call: TRBV6-5
clone_size: -
d_call: TRBD2
j_call: TRBJ2-7
cdr3_aa: CASSLSGKGGYEQYF
cdr3_nt: TGTGCCAGCAGCCTCAGCGGGAAGGGTGGCTACGAGCAGTACTTC

v_call: TRBV7-9
clone_size: -
d_call: -
j_call: TRBJ1-1
cdr3_aa: CASTGRVGGMNTEAFF
cdr3_nt: TGTGCCAGCACCGGACGAGTGGGGGGGATGAACACTGAAGCTTTCTTT

v_call: TRBV7-3
clone_size: -
d_call: TRBD2
j_call: TRBJ2-1
cdr3_aa: CASSWTSGDDYNEQFF
cdr3_nt: TGTGCCAGCAGCTGGACTAGCGGGGACGATTACAATGAGCAGTTCTTC

v_call: TRBV6-4
clone_size: -
d_call: -
j_call: TRBJ2-6
cdr3_aa: CASSDSLKRRAGANVLTF
cdr3_nt: TGTGCCAGCAGTGACTCGCTTAAGAGGAGGGCTGGGGCCAACGTCCTGACTTTC

v_call: TRBV27
clone_size: -
d_call: -
j_call: TRBJ2-2
cdr3_aa: CASTRQGGTGELFF
cdr3_nt: TGTGCCAGCACTCGGCAGGGTGGGACCGGGGAGCTGTTTTTT

v_call: TRBV30
clone_size: once
d_call: -
j_call: TRBJ1-6
cdr3_aa: CAWGKGSYNSPLHF
cdr3_nt: TGTGCCTGGGGAAAGGGGTCCTATAATTCACCCCTCCACTTT

v_call: TRBV27
clone_size: -
d_call: -
j_call: TRBJ2-5
cdr3_aa: CASSPTGYQETQYF
cdr3_nt: TGTGCCAGCAGTCCGACGGGGTACCAAGAGACCCAGTACTTC

v_call: TRBV21-1
clone_size: -
d_call: -
j_call: TRBJ1-3
cdr3_aa: CASSKDDNSGNTIYF
cdr3_nt: TGTGCCAGCAGCAAAGATGACAACTCTGGAAACACCATATATTTT

v_call: TRBV6-6
clone_size: -
d_call: TRBD1
j_call: TRBJ2-7
cdr3_aa: CASSYSTGGYEQYF
cdr3_nt: TGTGCCAGCAGTTACTCGACAGGGGGCTACGAGCAGTACTTC

v_call: TRBV7-8
clone_size: -
d_call: -
j_call: TRBJ1-2
cdr3_aa: CASSLVAGTNYGYTF
cdr3_nt: TGTGCCAGCAGCTTAGTGGCGGGGACTAACTATGGCTACACCTTC

v_call: TRBV27
clone_size: -
d_call: -
j_call: TRBJ2-3
cdr3_aa: CASRKGGSTDTQYF
cdr3_nt: TGTGCCAGCAGGAAGGGCGGGAGCACAGATACGCAGTATTTT

v_call: TRBV5-1
clone_size: -
d_call: -
j_call: TRBJ2-2
cdr3_aa: CASSLRPDTTGELFF
cdr3_nt: TGCGCCAGCAGCTTGCGTCCAGATACCACCGGGGAGCTGTTTTTT

v_call: TRBV7-3
clone_size: -
d_call: -
j_call: TRBJ1-1
cdr3_aa: CASSPGSSNTEAFF
cdr3_nt: TGTGCCAGCAGCCCGGGTAGTAGCAACACTGAAGCTTTCTTT

v_call: TRBV10-2
clone_size: -
d_call: -
j_call: TRBJ2-7
cdr3_aa: CASSEDDIYEQYF
cdr3_nt: TGCGCCAGCAGTGAGGACGACATCTACGAGCAGTACTTC

v_call: TRBV27
clone_size: -
d_call: TRBD2
j_call: TRBJ2-3
cdr3_aa: CVTRRTSGYTQYF
cdr3_nt: TGTGTCACGCGGAGGACTAGCGGGTATACGCAGTATTTT

v_call: TRBV15
clone_size: -
d_call: -
j_call: TRBJ1-1
cdr3_aa: CATSEVEVGGKAFF
cdr3_nt: TGTGCCACCAGCGAAGTAGAGGTAGGGGGAAAAGCTTTCTTT

v_call: TRBV18
clone_size: -
d_call: TRBD2
j_call: TRBJ2-7
cdr3_aa: CASSPLQGAGGDEQYF
cdr3_nt: TGTGCCAGCTCACCACTTCAGGGCGCGGGGGGGGACGAGCAGTACTTC

v_call: TRBV5-4
clone_size: -
d_call: TRBD2
j_call: TRBJ2-3
cdr3_aa: CASSSRPSGVTDTQYF
cdr3_nt: TGTGCCAGCAGCTCGCGACCTAGCGGGGTCACAGATACGCAGTATTTT

v_call: TRBV7-9
clone_size: -
d_call: -
j_call: TRBJ2-2
cdr3_aa: CASSLALIRTGELFF
cdr3_nt: TGTGCCAGCAGCTTAGCGTTAATCCGCACCGGGGAGCTGTTTTTT

v_call: TRBV5-1
clone_size: -
d_call: -
j_call: TRBJ1-3
cdr3_aa: CASSFDDSAGNTIYF
cdr3_nt: TGCGCCAGCAGCTTTGATGACAGCGCTGGAAACACCATATATTTT

v_call: TRBV29-1
clone_size: -
d_call: -
j_call: TRBJ1-2
cdr3_aa: CSERGTYGYTF
cdr3_nt: TGCAGCGAAAGGGGCACCTATGGCTACACCTTC

v_call: TRBV9
clone_size: -
d_call: -
j_call: TRBJ2-5
cdr3_aa: CASSERLGGETQYF
cdr3_nt: TGTGCCAGCAGCGAGCGGTTGGGGGGAGAGACCCAGTACTTC

v_call: TRBV7-3
clone_size: -
d_call: TRBD1
j_call: TRBJ2-7
cdr3_aa: CASSPGVQDRGHGNLSYEQYF
cdr3_nt: TGTGCCAGCAGCCCGGGGGTACAGGACAGGGGGCACGGGAACCTCTCCTACGAGCAGTACTTC

v_call: TRBV27
clone_size: once
d_call: -
j_call: TRBJ2-7
cdr3_aa: CASSLTSGTSSYEQYF
cdr3_nt: TGTGCCAGCAGTTTAACCTCCGGGACATCATCCTACGAGCAGTACTTC

v_call: TRBV7-2
clone_size: once
d_call: -
j_call: TRBJ2-7
cdr3_aa: CASSPDRGRSYEQYF
cdr3_nt: TGTGCCAGCAGTCCTGACCGGGGAAGGTCCTACGAGCAGTACTTC

v_call: TRBV19
clone_size: -
d_call: -
j_call: TRBJ2-7
cdr3_aa: CASSILGGSGGEQYF
cdr3_nt: TGTGCCAGTAGTATATTAGGGGGATCCGGCGGCGAGCAGTACTTC

v_call: TRBV4-2
clone_size: -
d_call: -
j_call: TRBJ2-6
cdr3_aa: CASSQDLSLYRSGANVLTF
cdr3_nt: TGTGCCAGCAGCCAAGATCTTTCGTTATACAGATCTGGGGCCAACGTCCTGACTTTC

v_call: TRBV19
clone_size: -
d_call: -
j_call: TRBJ1-5
cdr3_aa: CASSMATRRQQPQHF
cdr3_nt: TGTGCCAGTAGTATGGCCACTAGAAGGCAACAGCCCCAGCATTTT

v_call: TRBV5-4
clone_size: -
d_call: TRBD2
j_call: TRBJ2-3
cdr3_aa: CASSVAGVHTDTQYF
cdr3_nt: TGTGCCAGCAGCGTAGCGGGTGTGCACACAGATACGCAGTATTTT

v_call: TRBV2
clone_size: few
d_call: TRBD1
j_call: TRBJ1-4
cdr3_aa: CASSDDPDREGEEKLFF
cdr3_nt: TGTGCCAGCAGTGACGACCCGGACAGGGAAGGAGAAGAAAAACTGTTTTTT

v_call: TRBV4-3
clone_size: -
d_call: -
j_call: TRBJ2-5
cdr3_aa: CASSQSRAQGETQYF
cdr3_nt: TGCGCCAGCAGCCAATCTAGGGCCCAGGGAGAGACCCAGTACTTC

v_call: TRBV13
clone_size: -
d_call: -
j_call: TRBJ2-7
cdr3_aa: CASSLVANRPSYEQYF
cdr3_nt: TGTGCCAGCAGCTTAGTAGCCAACAGGCCCTCCTACGAGCAGTACTTC

v_call: TRBV5-1
clone_size: -
d_call: -
j_call: TRBJ2-3
cdr3_aa: CASSADSPDTQYF
cdr3_nt: TGCGCCAGCAGCGCTGACTCACCAGATACGCAGTATTTT

v_call: TRBV7-8
clone_size: once
d_call: TRBD2
j_call: TRBJ2-1
cdr3_aa: CASSLIASGRYNEQFF
cdr3_nt: TGTGCCAGCAGCTTAATAGCGAGCGGGAGGTACAATGAGCAGTTCTTC

v_call: TRBV29-1
clone_size: -
d_call: -
j_call: TRBJ2-5
cdr3_aa: CSVDPLAPQETQYF
cdr3_nt: TGCAGCGTTGACCCCCTAGCGCCTCAAGAGACCCAGTACTTC

v_call: TRBV11-2
clone_size: medium-sized
d_call: -
j_call: TRBJ2-7
cdr3_aa: CASSFRDISYEQYF
cdr3_nt: TGTGCCAGCAGCTTTCGGGACATCTCCTACGAGCAGTACTTC

v_call: TRBV4-3
clone_size: -
d_call: TRBD1
j_call: TRBJ2-6
cdr3_aa: CASSQDRGQGLTGANVLTF
cdr3_nt: TGCGCCAGCAGCCAAGATCGGGGACAGGGTTTAACCGGGGCCAACGTCCTGACTTTC

v_call: TRBV6-5
clone_size: -
d_call: -
j_call: TRBJ1-5
cdr3_aa: CASSKGPAQHF
cdr3_nt: TGTGCCAGCAGTAAGGGGCCGGCTCAGCATTTT

v_call: TRBV6-1
clone_size: -
d_call: -
j_call: TRBJ2-7
cdr3_aa: CASSESTGGGSYEQYF
cdr3_nt: TGTGCCAGCAGTGAATCAACAGGGGGGGGGTCCTACGAGCAGTACTTC

v_call: TRBV27
clone_size: -
d_call: TRBD2
j_call: TRBJ2-1
cdr3_aa: CASRTFLAGVYNEQFF
cdr3_nt: TGTGCCAGCAGGACATTTCTAGCGGGAGTCTACAATGAGCAGTTCTTC

v_call: TRBV2
clone_size: once
d_call: -
j_call: TRBJ2-2
cdr3_aa: CASAGLRNTGELFF
cdr3_nt: TGTGCCAGCGCTGGACTAAGGAACACCGGGGAGCTGTTTTTT

v_call: TRBV13
clone_size: -
d_call: TRBD2
j_call: TRBJ2-7
cdr3_aa: CASSQGRTSTGEQYF
cdr3_nt: TGTGCCAGCAGCCAAGGGAGGACTAGCACGGGCGAGCAGTACTTC

v_call: TRBV6-5
clone_size: -
d_call: TRBD1
j_call: TRBJ1-5
cdr3_aa: CASRTGVGNQPQHF
cdr3_nt: TGTGCCAGCAGAACAGGGGTGGGGAATCAGCCCCAGCATTTT